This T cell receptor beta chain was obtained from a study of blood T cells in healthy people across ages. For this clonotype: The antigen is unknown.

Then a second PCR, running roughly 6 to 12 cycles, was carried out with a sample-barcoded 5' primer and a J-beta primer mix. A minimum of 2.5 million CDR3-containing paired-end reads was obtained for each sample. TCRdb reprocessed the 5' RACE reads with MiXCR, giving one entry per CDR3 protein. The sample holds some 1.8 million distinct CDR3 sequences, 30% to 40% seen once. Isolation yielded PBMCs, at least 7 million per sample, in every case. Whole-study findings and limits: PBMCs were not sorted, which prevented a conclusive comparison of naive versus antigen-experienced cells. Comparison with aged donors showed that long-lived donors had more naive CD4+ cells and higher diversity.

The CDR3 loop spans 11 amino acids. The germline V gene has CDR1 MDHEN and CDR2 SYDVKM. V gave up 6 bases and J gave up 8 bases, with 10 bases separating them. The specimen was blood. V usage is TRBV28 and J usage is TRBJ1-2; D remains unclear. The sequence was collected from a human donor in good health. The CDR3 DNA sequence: TGTGCCAGCAGCCCTATCGCCGGCTACACCTTC. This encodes CASSPIAGYTF.